This entry lists 11 T cell receptor beta chains sequenced from one sample in a study of T cell repertoires in cytomegalovirus infection. Their target antigens are unknown. TCRdb redid the calling of the reads with MiXCR, one entry per CDR3 protein. This sample yields 450,000 to 650,000 distinct CDR3 sequences, of which roughly 43% are seen a single time; 48% belongs to the top ten. The sample was cultured PBMCs, taken from culture after CMV antigen stimulation. The receptors derive from a human donor in good health (CMV status not recorded). Some clones in this sample may be carry-over from other donors' samples.

This clonotype has more than one count but fewer than ten. V and J are TRBV6-2 or TRBV6-3 and TRBJ1-5, with a tentative D call TRBD1 (6 bases). This CDR3 has 13 residues. The V end was cut by 8 bases, the J end by 6 bases, with 14 bases between. CDR1 and CDR2 from the germline V gene are MNHEY and SVGEGT. The CDR3 sequence: CASGRAGAQPQHF. The CDR3 DNA sequence: TGTGCCAGCGGCCGGGCGGGGGCTCAGCCCCAGCATTTT.

Only a few counts were recorded for this clonotype. This chain links TRBV7-2 with TRBJ1-3; D call uncertain. Between the trimmed V and J ends, which lost 5 bases and 4 bases, there was a span of 9 bases. Germline-derived CDR1 and CDR2 are SGHTA and FQGNSA. CDR3 length equals 13 residues. CDR3 nucleotide sequence: TGTGCCAGCAGCCCTCTGGGAGGAAACACCATATATTTT. Translated: CASSPLGGNTIYF.

The V gene is TRBV7-9, the J gene TRBJ2-7; D call uncertain. The CDR3 has 14 residues. Germline V lookup: CDR1 SEHNR, CDR2 FQNEAQ (reference sequence). V was shortened by 5 bases and J by 0 bases, with 11 bases between the two germline ends. The DNA for the CDR3 is TGTGCCAGCAGCGGGGTCGGAAGCTCCTACGAGCAGTACTTC. It yields the protein CASSGVGSSYEQYF.

This rearrangement joins TRBV20-1 to TRBJ2-1, with 9 bases lining up with TRBD2. Germline assignment: CDR1 DFQATT and CDR2 SNEGSKA (reference sequence). The V segment lost 5 bases and the J segment 6 bases; nucleotides outside the gene matches: 8. The CDR3 runs 14 residues. CDR3 in DNA: TGCAGTGCTCCATGGCTAGCGGGACCCAATGAGCAGTTCTTC. Its translation: CSAPWLAGPNEQFF.

The chain joins TRBV20-1 to TRBJ1-4; D gene ambiguous. The germline gives CDR1 DFQATT, CDR2 SNEGSKA (reference sequence). V was clipped by 3 bases and J by 6 bases, with 17 bases between them. This CDR3 is built from 15 residues. Written as DNA, the CDR3 is TGCAGTGCTAGGGACCCGGGCGGGGTTGATGAAAAACTGTTTTTT. The encoded protein is CSARDPGGVDEKLFF.

This clonotype was observed a few times. This chain uses TRBV7-8 with TRBJ2-7; TRBD2 might be the D (5 bases). V shed 3 bases and J shed 2 bases, with 11 bases lying between them. The V gene's germline CDR1 is SGHVS and CDR2 FQNEAQ. The CDR3 totals 14 residues. In nucleotides, the CDR3 is TGTGCCAGCAGCTTCCCCAGCGGAACCTACGAGCAGTACTTC. Protein: CASSFPSGTYEQYF.

The chain joins TRBV12-3 or TRBV12-4 to TRBJ1-2; a weak D match, TRBD1 (5 bases). The CDR3 covers 15 residues. Trimming removed 6 bases at V and 6 bases at J, with 20 bases between. The CDR3 loop is CASRLNLGGENGYTF. CDR3 in DNA: TGTGCCAGCAGGCTGAATCTCGGGGGAGAAAATGGCTACACCTTC.

The chain recombines TRBV4-1 with TRBJ2-1, with D maybe TRBD2 (5 bases). The V end was cut by 5 bases, the J end by 3 bases, with 17 bases between. In germline, CDR1 is MGHRA, CDR2 YSYEKL. The CDR3 contains 16 residues. The CDR3: CASSSRTWSNYNEQFF. CDR3 nucleotides: TGCGCCAGCAGCTCCCGGACTTGGTCAAACTACAATGAGCAGTTCTTC.

This clonotype turned up a few times. This rearrangement joins TRBV5-4 to TRBJ2-7; TRBD1 is a possible D gene (5 bases). The V and J ends lost 4 bases and 1 base respectively, with 12 bases between them. This CDR3 is 14 amino acids long. Germline CDR1 reads SGHNT; CDR2 reads YYREEE (reference sequence). The CDR3 protein is CASSHQGRSYEQYF. The CDR3 DNA follows: TGTGCCAGCAGCCATCAGGGCAGGTCCTACGAGCAGTACTTC.

This rearrangement joins TRBV7-2 to TRBJ1-2; the D gene is possibly TRBD1 (5 bases). CDR1 and CDR2 (germline): SGHTA, FQGNSA. The CDR3 loop spans 14 amino acids. V shed 3 bases and J shed 8 bases, with 16 bases lying between them. The CDR3 DNA follows: TGTGCCAGCAGCTTGGGACTGATGTCTGGCGGCTACACCTTC. Protein sequence: CASSLGLMSGGYTF. Together with reference TRBV7-2 and TRBJ1-2, the CDR3 gives the full variable domain: GAGVSQSPSNKVTEKGKDVELRCDPISGHTALYWYRQSLGQGLEFLIYFQGNSAPDKSGLPSDRFSAERTGGSVSTLTIQRTQQEDSAVYLCASSLGLMSGGYTFGSGTRLTVV.

Many counts were recorded for this clonotype. J is TRBJ2-3 and V is TRBV7-2, with a tentative D call TRBD2 (6 bases). V lost 1 base and J 0 bases, leaving 8 bases between the germline ends. Germline CDR1 reads SGHTA; CDR2 reads FQGNSA. CDR3 length equals 15 residues. As DNA, the CDR3 is TGTGCCAGCAGCTTAGGAGGGACTAGCACAGATACGCAGTATTTT. Translation: CASSLGGTSTDTQYF.